This T cell receptor beta chain stems from a study of cytomegalovirus exposure and HLA in healthy donors. In the study overall: About 82 million unique TCRs from HLA-typed donors were held in an early release of data. In terms of ancestry, the Caucasian-associated cluster contained more than 65% of the roughly 360 genotyped donors.

Study-wide results and caveats: In a later analysis, a missense DCLRE1C variant was linked to TCR beta V- and J-gene trimming. At a 0.05 false discovery rate, a later analysis found over 15,000 TCR beta sequences to be associated with HLA alleles.

V was shortened by 4 bases and J by 0 bases, with 17 bases between the two germline ends. CDR3 length equals 17 residues. Looked up from germline, CDR1 is SGHKS and CDR2 is YYEKEE (reference sequence). As regards this clone: Its matching antigen is unknown.

A multiplex PCR was run with 60 Vbeta primers and 13 Jbeta primers. Clones were sequenced by immunoSEQ multiplex PCR, and TCRdb holds only the in-frame ones, with some missing. The data hold 150,000 to 250,000 clones, with around 85% observed a single time. The origin of this receptor is a woman between 50 and 59 years old in good health and CMV-seronegative. The chain is built from TRBV5-5 and TRBJ1-5, with D perhaps TRBD1 (5 bases). The specimen sequenced was PBMCs. The CDR3 nucleotides read TGTGCCAGCAGCCGTCGCGGGGACCAGACTAGCAATCAGCCCCAGCATTTT. This encodes CASSRRGDQTSNQPQHF.